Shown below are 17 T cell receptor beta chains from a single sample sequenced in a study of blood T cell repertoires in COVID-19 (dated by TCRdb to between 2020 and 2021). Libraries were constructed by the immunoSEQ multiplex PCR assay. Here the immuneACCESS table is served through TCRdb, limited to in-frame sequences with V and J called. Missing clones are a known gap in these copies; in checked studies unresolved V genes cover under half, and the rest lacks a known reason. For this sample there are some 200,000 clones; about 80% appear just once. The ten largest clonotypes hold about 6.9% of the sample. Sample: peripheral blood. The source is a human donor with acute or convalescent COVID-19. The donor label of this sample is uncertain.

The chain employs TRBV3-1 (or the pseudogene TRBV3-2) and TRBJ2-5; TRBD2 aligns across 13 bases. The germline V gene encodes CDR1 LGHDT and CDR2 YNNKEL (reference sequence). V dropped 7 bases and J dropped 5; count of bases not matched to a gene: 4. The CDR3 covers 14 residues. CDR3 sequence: CASKTGLAGETQYF. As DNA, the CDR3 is TGTGCCAGCAAAACGGGACTAGCGGGGGAGACCCAGTACTTC.

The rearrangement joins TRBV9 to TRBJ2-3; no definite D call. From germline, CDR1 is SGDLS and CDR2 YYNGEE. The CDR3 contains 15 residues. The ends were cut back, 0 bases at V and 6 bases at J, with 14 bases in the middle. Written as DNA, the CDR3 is TGTGCCAGCAGCGTAGCTCCGTCCTCAGTTGATACGCAGTATTTT. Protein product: CASSVAPSSVDTQYF.

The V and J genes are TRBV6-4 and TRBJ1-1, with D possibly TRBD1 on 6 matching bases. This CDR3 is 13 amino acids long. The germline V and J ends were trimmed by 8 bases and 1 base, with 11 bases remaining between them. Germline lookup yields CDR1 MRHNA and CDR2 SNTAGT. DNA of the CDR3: TGTGCCAGCCGACTACAGGGGAACACTGAAGCTTTCTTT. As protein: CASRLQGNTEAFF.

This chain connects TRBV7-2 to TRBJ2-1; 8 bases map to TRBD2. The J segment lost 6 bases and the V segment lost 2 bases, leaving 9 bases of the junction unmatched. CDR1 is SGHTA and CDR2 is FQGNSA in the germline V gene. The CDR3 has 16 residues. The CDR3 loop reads CASSLQSAGGRNEQFF. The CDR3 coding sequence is TGTGCCAGCAGCTTACAGTCCGCGGGAGGACGCAATGAGCAGTTCTTC.

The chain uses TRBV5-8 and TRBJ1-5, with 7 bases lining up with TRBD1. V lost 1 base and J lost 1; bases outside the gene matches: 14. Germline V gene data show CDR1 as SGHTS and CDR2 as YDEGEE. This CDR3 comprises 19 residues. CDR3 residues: CASSLSLLTTGRSNQPQHF. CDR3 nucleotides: TGTGCCAGCAGCTTGTCCTTGCTGACGACAGGGAGAAGCAATCAGCCCCAGCATTTT.

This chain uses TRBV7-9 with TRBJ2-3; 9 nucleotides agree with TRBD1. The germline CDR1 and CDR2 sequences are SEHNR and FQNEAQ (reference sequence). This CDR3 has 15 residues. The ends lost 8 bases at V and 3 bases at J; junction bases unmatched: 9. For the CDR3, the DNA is TGTGCCAGCTATCGTCCCGGGACAGGGACAGATACGCAGTATTTT. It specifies CASYRPGTGTDTQYF.

CDR3 amino acids: CASQQGSTEAFF. The CDR3 DNA sequence: TGTGCCAGCCAACAGGGAAGCACTGAAGCTTTCTTT. V gene TRBV28 combines with J gene TRBJ1-1; D perhaps matches TRBD1 (6 bases). CDR1 is MDHEN and CDR2 is SYDVKM in the germline V gene. CDR3 length: 12 residues. Trimming took off 8 bases at V and 4 bases at J, with 11 bases between the two ends.

CDR3 amino acids: CASSVGTSLAGADTQYF. The DNA of the CDR3 is TGTGCCAGCAGCGTAGGGACCTCACTAGCGGGAGCAGATACGCAGTATTTT. The chain recombines TRBV9 with TRBJ2-3; 11 nucleotides agree with TRBD2. Germline V gene data show CDR1 as SGDLS and CDR2 as YYNGEE. V shed 0 bases, J shed 4 bases, and the junction held 7 bases outside the gene matches. The CDR3 sequence is 17 residues long.

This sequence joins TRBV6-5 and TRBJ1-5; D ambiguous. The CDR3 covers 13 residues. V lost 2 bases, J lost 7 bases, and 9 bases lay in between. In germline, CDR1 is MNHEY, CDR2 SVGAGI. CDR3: CASSYDTQQPQHF. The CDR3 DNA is TGTGCCAGCAGTTACGACACGCAACAGCCCCAGCATTTT.

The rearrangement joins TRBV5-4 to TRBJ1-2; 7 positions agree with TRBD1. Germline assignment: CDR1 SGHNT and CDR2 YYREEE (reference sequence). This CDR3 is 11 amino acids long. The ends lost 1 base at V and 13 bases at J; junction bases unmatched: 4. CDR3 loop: CASSLNTGVTF. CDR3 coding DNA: TGTGCCAGCAGCTTGAATACAGGGGTCACCTTC.

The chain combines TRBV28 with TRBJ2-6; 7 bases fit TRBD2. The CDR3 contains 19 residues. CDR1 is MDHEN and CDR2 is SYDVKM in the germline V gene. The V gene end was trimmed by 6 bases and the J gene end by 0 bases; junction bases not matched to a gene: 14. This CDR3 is CASRSRTRNAFSGANVLTF. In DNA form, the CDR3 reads TGTGCCAGCAGAAGTCGGACTAGAAACGCTTTCTCTGGGGCCAACGTCCTGACTTTC.

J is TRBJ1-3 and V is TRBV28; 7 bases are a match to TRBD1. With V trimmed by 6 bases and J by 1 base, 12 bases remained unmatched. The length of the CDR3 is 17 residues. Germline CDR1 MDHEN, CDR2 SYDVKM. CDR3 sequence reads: CASRLDTGVKSGNTIYF. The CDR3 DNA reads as TGTGCCAGCAGACTCGATACAGGGGTAAAGTCTGGAAACACCATATATTTT.

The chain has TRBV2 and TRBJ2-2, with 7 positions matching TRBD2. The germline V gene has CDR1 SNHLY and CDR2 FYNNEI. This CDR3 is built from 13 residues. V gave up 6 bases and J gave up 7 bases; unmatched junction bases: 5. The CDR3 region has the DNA TGTGCCAGCAGGGTTACGGGAGGCGGGGAGCTGTTTTTT. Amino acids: CASRVTGGGELFF.

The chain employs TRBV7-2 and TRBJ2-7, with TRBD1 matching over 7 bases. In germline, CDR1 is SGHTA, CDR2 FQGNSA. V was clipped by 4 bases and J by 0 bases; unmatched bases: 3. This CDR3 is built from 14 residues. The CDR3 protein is CASSSGGTSYEQYF. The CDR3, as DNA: TGTGCCAGCAGCTCAGGGGGAACCTCCTACGAGCAGTACTTC. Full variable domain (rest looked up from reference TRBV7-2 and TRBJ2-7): GAGVSQSPSNKVTEKGKDVELRCDPISGHTALYWYRQSLGQGLEFLIYFQGNSAPDKSGLPSDRFSAERTGGSVSTLTIQRTQQEDSAVYLCASSSGGTSYEQYFGPGTRLTVT.

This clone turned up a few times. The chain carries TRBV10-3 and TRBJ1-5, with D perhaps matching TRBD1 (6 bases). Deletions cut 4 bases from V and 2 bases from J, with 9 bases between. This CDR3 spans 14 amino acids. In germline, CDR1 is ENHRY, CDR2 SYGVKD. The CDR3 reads CAISAQGGNQPQHF. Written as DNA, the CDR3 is TGTGCCATCAGTGCACAGGGAGGCAATCAGCCCCAGCATTTT.

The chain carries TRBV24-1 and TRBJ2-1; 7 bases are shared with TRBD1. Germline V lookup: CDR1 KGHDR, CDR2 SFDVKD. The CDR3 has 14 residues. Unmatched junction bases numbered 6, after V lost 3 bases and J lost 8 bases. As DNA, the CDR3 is TGTGCCACCAGTGATCCAACAGGGGTTGATGAGCAGTTCTTC. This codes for CATSDPTGVDEQFF.

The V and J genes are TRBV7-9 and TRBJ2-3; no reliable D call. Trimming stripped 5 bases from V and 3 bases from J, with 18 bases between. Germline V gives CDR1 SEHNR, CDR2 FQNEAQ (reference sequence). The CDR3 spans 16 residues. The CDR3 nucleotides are TGTGCCAGCAGCCCCCCTGGTCGGGTTTGGACAGATACGCAGTATTTT. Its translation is CASSPPGRVWTDTQYF.